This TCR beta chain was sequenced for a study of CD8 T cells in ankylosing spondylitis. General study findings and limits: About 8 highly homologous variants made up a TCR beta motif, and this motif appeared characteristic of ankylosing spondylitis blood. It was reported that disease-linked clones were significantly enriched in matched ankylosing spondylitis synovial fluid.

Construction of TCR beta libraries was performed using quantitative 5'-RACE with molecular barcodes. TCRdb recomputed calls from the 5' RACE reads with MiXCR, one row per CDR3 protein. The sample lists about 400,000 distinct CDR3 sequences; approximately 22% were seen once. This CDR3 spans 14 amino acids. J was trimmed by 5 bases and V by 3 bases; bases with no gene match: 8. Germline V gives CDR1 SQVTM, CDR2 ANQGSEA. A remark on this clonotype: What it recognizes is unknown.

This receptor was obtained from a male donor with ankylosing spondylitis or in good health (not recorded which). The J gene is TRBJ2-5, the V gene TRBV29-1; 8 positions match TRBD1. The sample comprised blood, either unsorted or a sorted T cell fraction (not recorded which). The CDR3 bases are TGCAGCGTTGAGGGACACCGGGACAGGGAGACCCAGTACTTC. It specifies CSVEGHRDRETQYF. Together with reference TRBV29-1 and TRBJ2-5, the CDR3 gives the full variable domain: SAVISQKPSRDICQRGTSLTIQCQVDSQVTMMFWYRQQPGQSLTLIATANQGSEATYESGFVIDKFPISRPNLTFSTLTVSNMSPEDSSIYLCSVEGHRDRETQYFGPGTRLLVL.